The source of this TCR beta chain is a study of regulatory T cells in long-lasting Graves disease. Study-wide findings and caveats: Newly diagnosed patients had higher TCR diversity than persistent Graves' patients did.

Arm-PCR of CDR3 regions with iRepertoire HTBI primers generated TCR beta libraries. TCRdb passed the multiplex PCR reads through MiXCR, listing each CDR3 protein once. The data contain roughly 400,000 distinct CDR3 sequences, about 15% of them singletons. The CDR3 length is 15 residues. With 4 bases removed from V and 5 bases from J, the gap between germline ends came to 18 bases. Germline V gene sequence: CDR1 MGHRA, CDR2 YSYEKL. Note on this clonotype: Its specificity is unknown.

Time point reported: newly diagnosed GD, antithyroid drugs for less than 3 months. There was RNA extracted from PBMCs, and the TCR library was made from it. These data also featured in a second study, about T cells in Graves' hyperthyroidism and ophthalmopathy. This second report adds: In the first-round RT-PCR of the TCR CDR3, the HTBI primer set was used. In the blood, most expanded thyroid clonotypes above 0.001 appeared as well. From stable hyperthyroidism, ophthalmopathy was separated by a 13 V-J model.

This sequence was found in a woman aged 18-29 years with Graves disease. The material sequenced was peripheral blood mononuclear cells (PBMCs), taken at new diagnosis, from a patient treated with antithyroid drugs. The chain couples TRBV4-1 to TRBJ2-7; tentatively, D is TRBD1 (6 bases). CDR3 residues: CASSLRRGYSDEQYF. CDR3 coding DNA: TGCGCCAGCAGCCTTAGAAGGGGGTACAGCGACGAGCAGTACTTC.